The rows below give T cell receptor beta chains drawn from one sample of a study of Ad26.COV2.S vaccination and SARS-CoV-2 variants. Assay used: immunoSEQ multiplex PCR; TCRdb lists only in-frame clones, some missing. The table lists fewer than 150,000 clones, 75% to 90% of them singletons. The material was peripheral blood, obtained after recovery from COVID-19. All receptors derive from a human donor who had recovered from COVID-19. Both conserved end residues are part of each CDR3. A D gene is named only where the DNA matches it firmly. Expanded clones are given a class, and other clones once, few, many or no size at all.

D gene | clone size | J gene | V gene | CDR3 protein | CDR3 DNA
- | few | TRBJ1-2 | TRBV6-5 | CASSYRDPQLIYGYTF | TGTGCCAGCAGTTACCGAGACCCCCAGCTCATCTATGGCTACACCTTC
- | - | TRBJ2-5 | TRBV4-3 | CASSQEEARSETQYF | TGCGCCAGCAGCCAAGAGGAGGCCCGTTCGGAGACCCAGTACTTC
- | - | TRBJ1-2 | TRBV30 | CAWSVRMGQAHGYTF | TGTGCCTGGAGTGTACGAATGGGACAAGCCCATGGCTACACCTTC
- | - | TRBJ2-7 | TRBV27 | CASSLAGGDGYEQYF | TGTGCCAGCAGTTTAGCCGGGGGCGATGGATACGAGCAGTACTTC
TRBD2 | - | TRBJ2-5 | TRBV7-9 | CASSPLGEGLETQYF | TGTGCCAGCAGCCCCCTGGGGGAGGGGTTAGAGACCCAGTACTTC
TRBD2 | - | TRBJ2-1 | TRBV7-2 | CASSQFAGGGTHNEQFF | TGTGCCAGCAGCCAGTTTGCCGGGGGGGGGACCCACAATGAGCAGTTCTTC
- | - | TRBJ2-3 | TRBV7-2 | CAIQGGVSTDTQYF | TGTGCCATCCAGGGGGGAGTTAGCACAGATACGCAGTATTTT
- | - | TRBJ1-2 | TRBV6-5 | CASSYNTGGGGYTF | TGTGCCAGCAGTTACAATACCGGGGGTGGGGGCTACACCTTC
- | - | TRBJ2-2 | TRBV24-1 | CATSDTRGSGELFF | TGTGCCACCAGTGATACGAGGGGTTCCGGGGAGCTGTTTTTT
- | - | TRBJ1-2 | TRBV11-2 | CASSLDGTPTHVNYGYTF | TGTGCCAGCAGCTTAGATGGGACACCTACCCACGTAAACTATGGCTACACCTTC
- | - | TRBJ1-1 | TRBV2 | CASRQPMNTEAFF | TGTGCCAGCAGGCAGCCCATGAACACTGAAGCTTTCTTT
- | - | TRBJ2-7 | TRBV4-3 | CASSQDRTETYEQYF | TGCGCCAGCAGCCAAGACAGGACAGAGACCTACGAGCAGTACTTC
- | - | TRBJ1-6 | TRBV5-5 | CASSLLETLHF | TGTGCCAGCAGCTTGTTGGAGACCCTCCACTTT
- | - | TRBJ2-7 | TRBV11-2 | CASSLDRENSYEQYF | TGTGCCAGCAGCTTAGATCGGGAGAACTCCTACGAGCAGTACTTC
- | - | TRBJ1-5 | TRBV5-6 | CASSLATGGNQPQHF | TGTGCCAGCAGCTTGGCGACAGGCGGCAATCAGCCCCAGCATTTT
- | - | TRBJ2-7 | TRBV6-2/TRBV6-3 | CASSSAPPDEQYF | TGTGCCAGCAGCTCCGCTCCCCCGGACGAGCAGTACTTC
- | - | TRBJ2-2 | TRBV9 | CASSGPGTLTGELFF | TGTGCCAGCAGCGGCCCCGGGACACTCACCGGGGAGCTGTTTTTT
- | - | TRBJ2-6 | TRBV5-1 | CASSLELRRNSGANVLTF | TGCGCCAGCAGCTTGGAGTTAAGACGGAACTCTGGGGCCAACGTCCTGACTTTC
TRBD2 | few | TRBJ2-7 | TRBV28 | CASSPRGEIYEQYF | TGTGCCAGCAGTCCGCGGGGGGAAATCTACGAGCAGTACTTC
TRBD2 | - | TRBJ2-3 | TRBV7-9 | CASSLLQRGADTQYF | TGTGCCAGCAGCTTACTCCAGCGGGGGGCAGATACGCAGTATTTT
TRBD1 | - | TRBJ2-5 | TRBV5-1 | CAGRAGGSETQYF | TGCGCCGGAAGGGCAGGGGGATCGGAGACCCAGTACTTC
TRBD1 | - | TRBJ2-5 | TRBV7-2 | CASSSPPGQGRVETQYF | TGTGCCAGCAGTTCACCTCCGGGACAGGGCAGAGTGGAGACCCAGTACTTC
- | - | TRBJ2-3 | TRBV9 | CASSVRVETDTQYF | TGTGCCAGCAGCGTGAGGGTGGAGACAGATACGCAGTATTTT
- | - | TRBJ2-3 | TRBV6-5 | CASINPGTDTQYF | TGTGCCAGCATAAACCCGGGCACAGATACGCAGTATTTT
- | many | TRBJ1-1 | TRBV4-3 | CASSQHMSGDMNTEAFF | TGCGCCAGCAGCCAACACATGTCGGGGGACATGAACACTGAAGCTTTCTTT
TRBD2 | - | TRBJ2-1 | TRBV6-2/TRBV6-3 | CASSYSLAGGFDNEQFF | TGTGCCAGCAGTTACTCGCTAGCGGGGGGGTTCGACAATGAGCAGTTCTTC
TRBD1 | - | TRBJ2-7 | TRBV3-1/TRBV3-2 | CASSQVRGPHPYEQYF | TGTGCCAGCAGCCAGGTCAGGGGGCCCCACCCCTACGAGCAGTACTTC
TRBD2 | - | TRBJ2-3 | TRBV7-9 | CASSPGLAASDTQYF | TGTGCCAGCAGCCCGGGACTAGCGGCTTCAGATACGCAGTATTTT
- | - | TRBJ1-2 | TRBV5-6 | CAIWGGSNYGYTF | TGTGCCATCTGGGGGGGATCTAACTATGGCTACACCTTC
TRBD1 | - | TRBJ1-4 | TRBV9 | CASSVAEGATNEKLFF | TGTGCCAGCAGCGTAGCTGAGGGGGCGACGAATGAAAAACTGTTTTTT
TRBD2 | - | TRBJ2-3 | TRBV7-2 | CASSFQLAGGRDTQYF | TGTGCCAGCAGCTTCCAACTAGCGGGGGGACGGGATACGCAGTATTTT
- | - | TRBJ2-2 | TRBV12-5 | CASGLVRFGGRLPPGELFF | TGTGCTAGTGGTTTGGTACGGTTCGGCGGACGCCTACCTCCCGGGGAGCTGTTTTTT
TRBD1 | - | TRBJ1-1 | TRBV18 | CASSPLAGTVNTEAFF | TGTGCCAGCTCACCACTTGCCGGGACAGTGAACACTGAAGCTTTCTTT
- | - | TRBJ2-5 | TRBV19 | CASSIWGDGARETQYF | TGTGCCAGTAGTATATGGGGTGACGGGGCGAGGGAGACCCAGTACTTC
- | - | TRBJ2-1 | TRBV7-9 | CATSGWFWNEQFF | TGTGCCACCTCCGGCTGGTTCTGGAATGAGCAGTTCTTC
TRBD2 | - | TRBJ2-5 | TRBV5-5 | CASISGVQETQYF | TGTGCCAGCATAAGCGGGGTCCAAGAGACCCAGTACTTC
- | - | TRBJ2-3 | TRBV11-3 | CASSFGNTDTQYF | TGTGCCAGCAGCTTCGGAAACACAGATACGCAGTATTTT
TRBD1 | - | TRBJ1-2 | TRBV5-6 | CASGSGTGDYYGYTF | TGTGCCAGCGGATCCGGGACAGGAGACTACTATGGCTACACCTTC
TRBD1 | - | TRBJ1-1 | TRBV29-1 | CSVEPGTAEAFF | TGCAGCGTTGAACCCGGGACAGCTGAAGCTTTCTTT
- | few | TRBJ2-2 | TRBV5-4 | CASSLVGNTGELFF | TGTGCCAGCAGCTTGGTGGGAAACACCGGGGAGCTGTTTTTT
- | - | TRBJ2-3 | TRBV5-1 | CASSLAGGTDTQYF | TGCGCCAGCAGCTTGGCGGGGGGCACAGATACGCAGTATTTT